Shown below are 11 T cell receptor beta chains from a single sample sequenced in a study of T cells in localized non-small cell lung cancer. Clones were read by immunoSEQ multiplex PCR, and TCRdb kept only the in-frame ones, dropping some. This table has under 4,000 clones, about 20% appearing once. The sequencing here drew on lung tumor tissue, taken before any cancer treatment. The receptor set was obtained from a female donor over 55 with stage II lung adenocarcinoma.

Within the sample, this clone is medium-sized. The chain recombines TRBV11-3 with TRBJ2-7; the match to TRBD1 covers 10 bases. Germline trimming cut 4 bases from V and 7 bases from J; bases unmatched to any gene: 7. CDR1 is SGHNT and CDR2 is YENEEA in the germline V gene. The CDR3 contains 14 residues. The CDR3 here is CASSSAGTGEEQYF. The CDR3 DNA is TGTGCCAGCAGCTCCGCCGGGACAGGGGAAGAGCAGTACTTC. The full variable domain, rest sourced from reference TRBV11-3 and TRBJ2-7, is EAGVVQSPRYKIIEKKQPVAFWCNPISGHNTLYWYLQNLGQGPELLIRYENEEAVDDSQLPKDRFSAERLKGVDSTLKIQPAELGDSAVYLCASSSAGTGEEQYFGPGTRLTVT.

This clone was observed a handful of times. The CDR3 is CASSQRSSGDTQYF. DNA for the CDR3: TGTGCCAGCAGCCAACGGTCGTCCGGGGATACGCAGTATTTT. The rearrangement uses TRBV11-3 and TRBJ2-3; no firm D call. Looked up from germline, CDR1 is SGHNT and CDR2 is YENEEA. The V gene lost 5 bases and the J gene lost 6 bases, with 15 bases spanning the gap. The CDR3 totals 14 residues.

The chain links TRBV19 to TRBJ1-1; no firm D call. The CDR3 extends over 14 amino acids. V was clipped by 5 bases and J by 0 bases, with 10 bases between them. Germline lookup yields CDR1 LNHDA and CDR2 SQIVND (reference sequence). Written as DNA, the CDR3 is TGTGCCAGTAGTGGGGAACAGCTGAACACTGAAGCTTTCTTT. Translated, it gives CASSGEQLNTEAFF.

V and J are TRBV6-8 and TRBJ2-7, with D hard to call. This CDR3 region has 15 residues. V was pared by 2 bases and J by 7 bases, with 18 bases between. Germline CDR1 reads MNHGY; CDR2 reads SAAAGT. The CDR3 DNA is TGTGCCAGCAGTTACGACGTGACCGGATTACGGGAGCAGTACTTC. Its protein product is CASSYDVTGLREQYF.

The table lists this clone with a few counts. The CDR3 protein is CASSGGGSLANYGYTF. CDR3 bases: TGTGCCAGCAGTGGGGGGGGTTCGTTAGCTAACTATGGCTACACCTTC. The chain has TRBV28 and TRBJ1-2, with D possibly matching TRBD1 (5 bases). The CDR3 length is 16 residues. Germline assignment: CDR1 MDHEN and CDR2 SYDVKM. V was clipped by 5 bases and J by 0 bases, with 16 bases between them.

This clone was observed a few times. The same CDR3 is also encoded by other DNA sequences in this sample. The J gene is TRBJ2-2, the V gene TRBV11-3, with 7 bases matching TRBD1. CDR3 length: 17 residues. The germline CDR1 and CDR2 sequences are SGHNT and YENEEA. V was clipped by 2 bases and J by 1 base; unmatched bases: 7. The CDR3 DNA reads TGTGCCAGCAGCTTAAGGCCGGGACAGCTGAACACCGGGGAGCTGTTTTTT. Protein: CASSLRPGQLNTGELFF.

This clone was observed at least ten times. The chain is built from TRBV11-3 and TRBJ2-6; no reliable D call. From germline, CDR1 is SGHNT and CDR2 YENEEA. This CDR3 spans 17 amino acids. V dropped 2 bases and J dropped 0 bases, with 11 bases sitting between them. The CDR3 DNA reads TGTGCCAGCAGCTTACTTTCTGCCCTCTCTGGGGCCAACGTCCTGACTTTC. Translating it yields CASSLLSALSGANVLTF.

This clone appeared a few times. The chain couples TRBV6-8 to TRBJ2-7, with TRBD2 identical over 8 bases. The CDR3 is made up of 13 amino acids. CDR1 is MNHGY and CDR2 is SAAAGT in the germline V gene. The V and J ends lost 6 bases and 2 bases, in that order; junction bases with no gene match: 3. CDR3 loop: CASSLAGPYEQYF. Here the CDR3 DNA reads TGTGCCAGCAGCCTAGCGGGCCCCTACGAGCAGTACTTC.

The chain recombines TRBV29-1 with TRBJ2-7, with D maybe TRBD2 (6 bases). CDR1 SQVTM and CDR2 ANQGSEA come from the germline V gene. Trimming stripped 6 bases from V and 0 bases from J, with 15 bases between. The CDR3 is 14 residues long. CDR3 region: CSVLNDGSSYEQYF. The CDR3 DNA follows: TGCAGCGTCCTTAATGACGGGAGCTCCTACGAGCAGTACTTC.

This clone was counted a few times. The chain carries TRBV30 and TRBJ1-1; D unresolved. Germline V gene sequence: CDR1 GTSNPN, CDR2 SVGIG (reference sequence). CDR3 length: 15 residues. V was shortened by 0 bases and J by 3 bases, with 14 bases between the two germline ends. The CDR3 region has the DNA TGTGCCTGGAGTGTACGATTCGTAGGACACACTGAAGCTTTCTTT. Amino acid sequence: CAWSVRFVGHTEAFF.

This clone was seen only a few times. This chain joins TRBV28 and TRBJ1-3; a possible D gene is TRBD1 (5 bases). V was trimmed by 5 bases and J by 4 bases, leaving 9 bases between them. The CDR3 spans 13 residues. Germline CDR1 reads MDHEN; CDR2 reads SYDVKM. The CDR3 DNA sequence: TGTGCCAGCAGTCCCCCAGGGGGAAACACCATATATTTT. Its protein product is CASSPPGGNTIYF.